The TCR beta chain described here comes from a study of CD8 T cells in Susac syndrome. Regarding the study as a whole: It was acknowledged by the study that relatively few individuals were included in its TCR sequencing and HLA analysis.

Remarks on this clonotype: Antigen: not known.

It was with random hexamers that 0.5 to 1 ug RNA was reverse transcribed. TCRdb independently ran MiXCR on the immunoSEQ multiplex PCR reads; one entry per CDR3 protein. Of about 120,000 distinct CDR3 sequences listed, around nine tenths are singletons. CDR1 is SGHTA and CDR2 is FQGNSA in the germline V gene. The CDR3 totals 14 residues. The V and J ends lost 4 bases and 2 bases, in that order; junction bases with no gene match: 4. TCR beta sequencing was performed on blood CD8+ and CD4+ T cells. The receptor was derived from a human donor in good health. V and J are TRBV7-2 and TRBJ2-5, with TRBD2 identical over 7 bases. The material sequenced was CD4+ T cells from PBMCs. DNA for the CDR3: TGTGCCAGCAGCTCGCCTAGCGGACAAGAGACCCAGTACTTC. Its translation is CASSSPSGQETQYF.